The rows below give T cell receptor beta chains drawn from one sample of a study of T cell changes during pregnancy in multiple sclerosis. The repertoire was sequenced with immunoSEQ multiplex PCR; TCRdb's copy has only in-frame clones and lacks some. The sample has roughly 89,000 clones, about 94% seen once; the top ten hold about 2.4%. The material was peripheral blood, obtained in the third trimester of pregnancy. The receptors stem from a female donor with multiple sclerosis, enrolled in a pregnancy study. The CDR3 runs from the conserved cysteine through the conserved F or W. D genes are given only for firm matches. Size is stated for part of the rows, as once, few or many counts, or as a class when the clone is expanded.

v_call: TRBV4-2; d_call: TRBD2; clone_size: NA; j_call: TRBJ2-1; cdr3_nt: TGTGCCAGCAGCCAAGGACTAGCGGACTACAATGAGCAGTTCTTC; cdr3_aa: CASSQGLADYNEQFF
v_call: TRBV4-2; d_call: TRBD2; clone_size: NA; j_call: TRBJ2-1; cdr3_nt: TGTGCCAGCAGCCAAGATCCCACTAGCGGGACGCATGAGCAGTTCTTC; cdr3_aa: CASSQDPTSGTHEQFF
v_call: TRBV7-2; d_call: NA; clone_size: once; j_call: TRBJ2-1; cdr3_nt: TGTGCCAGCAGCTTAAGGGGTTGGGCTAAAGAATACAATGAGCAGTTCTTC; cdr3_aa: CASSLRGWAKEYNEQFF
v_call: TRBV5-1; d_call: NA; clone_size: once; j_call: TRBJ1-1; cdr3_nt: TGCGCCAGCAGGAGATTAGGGGTGCCGAACACTGAAGCTTTCTTT; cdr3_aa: CASRRLGVPNTEAFF
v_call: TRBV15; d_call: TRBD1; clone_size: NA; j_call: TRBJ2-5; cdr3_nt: TGTGCCACCAGCAGAGGGGACAGGGCCTTAGAGACCCAGTACTTC; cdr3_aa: CATSRGDRALETQYF
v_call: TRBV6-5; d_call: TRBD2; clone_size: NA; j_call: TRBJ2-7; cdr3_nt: TGTGCCAGCAGTCTGGGACTACCCTACTACGAGCAGTACTTC; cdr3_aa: CASSLGLPYYEQYF
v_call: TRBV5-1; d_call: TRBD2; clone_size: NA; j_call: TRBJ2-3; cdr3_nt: TGCGCCAGCAGCTTCGGCGGGGGGCGGGGCACAGATACGCAGTATTTT; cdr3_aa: CASSFGGGRGTDTQYF
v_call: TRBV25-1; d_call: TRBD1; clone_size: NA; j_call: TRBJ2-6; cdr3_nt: TGTGCCAGCAGTCTTCAGGACAGGGCTGGGGCCAACGTCCTGACTTTC; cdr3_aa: CASSLQDRAGANVLTF
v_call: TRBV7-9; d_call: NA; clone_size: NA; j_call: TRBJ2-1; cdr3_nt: TGTGCCAGCAGCTTCCTAACTAGCCCCTTATGGAACAATGAGCAGTTCTTC; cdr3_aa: CASSFLTSPLWNNEQFF
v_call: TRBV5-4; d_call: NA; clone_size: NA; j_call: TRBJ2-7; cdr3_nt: TGTGCCAGCAGCTCCACAGGCCTCGACTACGAGCAGTACTTC; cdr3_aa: CASSSTGLDYEQYF
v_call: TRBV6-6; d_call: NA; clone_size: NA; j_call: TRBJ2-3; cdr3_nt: TGTGCCAGCACCGAGGGTGGGAGGACAGGAGCAGATACGCAGTATTTT; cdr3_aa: CASTEGGRTGADTQYF
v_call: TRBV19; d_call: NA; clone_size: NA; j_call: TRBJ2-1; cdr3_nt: TGTGCCAGTAATCCGGACAGCACTTTAGAGCAGTTCTTC; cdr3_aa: CASNPDSTLEQFF
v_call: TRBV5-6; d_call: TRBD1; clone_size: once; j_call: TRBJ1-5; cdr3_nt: TGTGCCAGCAGCTCCACAGGGGTACAAAATCAGCCCCAGCATTTT; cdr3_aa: CASSSTGVQNQPQHF
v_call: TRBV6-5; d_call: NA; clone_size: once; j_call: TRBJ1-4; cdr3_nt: TGTGCCAGCAGCAAAGGGAGGCGTGAAAAACTGTTTTTT; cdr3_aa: CASSKGRREKLFF
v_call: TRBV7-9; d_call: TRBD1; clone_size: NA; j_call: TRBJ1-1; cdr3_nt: TGTGCCAGCAGCGAGCGACAGGGAGGTGGCACTGAAGCTTTCTTT; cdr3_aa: CASSERQGGGTEAFF
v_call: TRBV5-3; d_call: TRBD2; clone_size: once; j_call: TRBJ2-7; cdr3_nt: TGTGCCAGAAGCTGGGTCACACAGCGGGAGTTTCGGTACGAGCAGTACTTC; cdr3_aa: CARSWVTQREFRYEQYF
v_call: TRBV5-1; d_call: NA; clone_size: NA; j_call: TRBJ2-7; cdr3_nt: TGCGCCAGCAGCTTGGCTGGGGGCAGCTCCTACGAGCAGTACTTC; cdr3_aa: CASSLAGGSSYEQYF
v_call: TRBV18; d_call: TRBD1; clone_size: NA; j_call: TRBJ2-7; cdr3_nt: TGTGCCAGCTCAACCAACAGGGGAAGCTCCTACGAGCAGTACTTC; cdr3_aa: CASSTNRGSSYEQYF
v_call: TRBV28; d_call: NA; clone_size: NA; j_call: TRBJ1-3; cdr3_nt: TGTGCCAGCAGTTTAACCGGACTCGGAAACACCATATATTTT; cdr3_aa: CASSLTGLGNTIYF
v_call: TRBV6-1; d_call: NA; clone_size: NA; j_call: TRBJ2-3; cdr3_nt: TGTGCCAGCAGGAACCTAGCGCCAGATACGCAGTATTTT; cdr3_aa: CASRNLAPDTQYF
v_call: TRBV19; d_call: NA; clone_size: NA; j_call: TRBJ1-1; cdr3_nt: TGTGCCAGTAGTATAAGGGGGGGAACTGAAGCTTTCTTT; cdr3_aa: CASSIRGGTEAFF
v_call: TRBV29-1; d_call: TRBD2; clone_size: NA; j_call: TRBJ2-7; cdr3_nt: TGCAGCGTTCGGCCGGGACTAGCGGGAGGGCCCGAGCAGTACTTC; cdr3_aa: CSVRPGLAGGPEQYF
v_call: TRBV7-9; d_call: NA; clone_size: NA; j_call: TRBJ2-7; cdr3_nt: TGTGCCAGCGCCCGGGAGTTCGAGCAGTACTTC; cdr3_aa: CASAREFEQYF